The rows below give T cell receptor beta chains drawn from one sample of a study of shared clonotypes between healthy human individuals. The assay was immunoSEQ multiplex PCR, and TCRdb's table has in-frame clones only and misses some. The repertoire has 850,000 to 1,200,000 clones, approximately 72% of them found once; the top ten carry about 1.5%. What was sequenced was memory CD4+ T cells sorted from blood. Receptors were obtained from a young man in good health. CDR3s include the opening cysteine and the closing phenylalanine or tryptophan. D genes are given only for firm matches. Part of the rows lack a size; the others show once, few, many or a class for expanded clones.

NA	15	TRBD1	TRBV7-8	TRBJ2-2	CASSLDRGFTGELFF	TGTGCCAGCAGCTTGGACAGGGGGTTTACCGGGGAGCTGTTTTTT
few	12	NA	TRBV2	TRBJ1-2	CASSAEGYGYTF	TGTGCCAGCAGTGCCGAAGGCTATGGCTACACCTTC
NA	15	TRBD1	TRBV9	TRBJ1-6	CASSGGQGVNSPLHF	TGTGCCAGCAGCGGAGGACAGGGAGTTAATTCACCCCTCCACTTT
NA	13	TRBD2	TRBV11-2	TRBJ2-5	CASSLGGKETQYF	TGTGCCAGCAGCTTGGGGGGGAAAGAGACCCAGTACTTC
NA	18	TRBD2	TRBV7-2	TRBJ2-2	CASSPSTSGSPRSVGLFF	TGTGCCAGCAGCCCGTCGACTAGCGGGAGCCCTCGAAGCGTCGGGCTGTTTTTT
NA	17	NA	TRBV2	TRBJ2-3	CASREGWSAQHTDTQYF	TGTGCCAGCAGGGAAGGCTGGAGTGCTCAACACACAGATACGCAGTATTTT
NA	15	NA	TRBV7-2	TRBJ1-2	CASRSSGLLHYGYTF	TGTGCCAGCAGGTCGTCGGGATTATTGCACTATGGCTACACCTTC
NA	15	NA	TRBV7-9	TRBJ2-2	CASSRRTLNTGELFF	TGTGCCAGCAGCCGGAGGACTCTCAACACCGGGGAGCTGTTTTTT
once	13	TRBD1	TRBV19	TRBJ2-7	CASSIETGLEQYF	TGTGCCAGTAGTATAGAGACAGGGCTCGAGCAGTACTTC
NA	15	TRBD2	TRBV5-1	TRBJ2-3	CASSDSPASGDTQYF	TGCGCCAGCAGCGATTCGCCGGCTAGCGGAGATACGCAGTATTTT
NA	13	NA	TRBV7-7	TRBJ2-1	CASAPLGFNEQFF	TGTGCTAGCGCCCCACTGGGGTTCAATGAGCAGTTCTTC
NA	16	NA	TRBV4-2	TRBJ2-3	CASSQVVSREADTQYF	TGTGCCAGCAGCCAAGTGGTCTCCCGAGAAGCAGATACGCAGTATTTT
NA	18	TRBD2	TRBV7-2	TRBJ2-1	CASSQGWASGRSYNEQFF	TGTGCCAGCAGCCAGGGCTGGGCTAGCGGGAGGTCCTACAATGAGCAGTTCTTC
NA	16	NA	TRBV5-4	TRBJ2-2	CASTQGERANTGELFF	TGTGCCAGCACCCAGGGGGAGCGGGCGAACACCGGGGAGCTGTTTTTT
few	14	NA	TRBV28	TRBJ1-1	CASTLTGRTGEAFF	TGTGCCAGCACCCTTACGGGACGGACGGGAGAAGCTTTCTTT
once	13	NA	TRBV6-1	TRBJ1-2	CASRLVGGGGYTF	TGTGCCAGCAGACTCGTGGGGGGAGGCGGCTACACCTTC
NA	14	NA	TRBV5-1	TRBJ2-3	CATTEGRSTDTQYF	TGCGCCACCACTGAGGGGCGTAGCACAGATACGCAGTATTTT
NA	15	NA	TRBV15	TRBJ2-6	CATSSPDRGANVLTF	TGTGCCACCAGCAGCCCCGACCGTGGGGCCAACGTCCTGACTTTC